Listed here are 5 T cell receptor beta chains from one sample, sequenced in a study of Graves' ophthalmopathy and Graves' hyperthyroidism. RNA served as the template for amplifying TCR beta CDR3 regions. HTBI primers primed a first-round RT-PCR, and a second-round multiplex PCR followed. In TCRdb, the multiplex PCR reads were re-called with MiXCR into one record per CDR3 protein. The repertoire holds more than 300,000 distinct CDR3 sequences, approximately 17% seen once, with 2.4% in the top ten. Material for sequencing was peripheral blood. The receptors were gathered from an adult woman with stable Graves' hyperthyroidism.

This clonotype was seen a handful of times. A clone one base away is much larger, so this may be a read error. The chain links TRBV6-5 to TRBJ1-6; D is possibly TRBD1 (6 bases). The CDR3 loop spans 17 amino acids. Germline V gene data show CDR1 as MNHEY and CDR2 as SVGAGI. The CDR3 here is CASSYWTDIRGYSHLHF. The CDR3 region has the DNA TGTGCCAGCAGTTATTGGACAGACATCAGAGGTTATTCACACCTCCACTTT.

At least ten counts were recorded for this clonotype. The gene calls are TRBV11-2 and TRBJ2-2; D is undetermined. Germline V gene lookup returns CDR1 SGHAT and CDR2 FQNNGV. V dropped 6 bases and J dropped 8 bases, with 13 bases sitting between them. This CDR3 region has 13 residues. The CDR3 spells CASSTPRSGELFF. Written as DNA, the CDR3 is TGTGCCAGCAGTACCCCTCGGTCGGGGGAGCTGTTTTTT.

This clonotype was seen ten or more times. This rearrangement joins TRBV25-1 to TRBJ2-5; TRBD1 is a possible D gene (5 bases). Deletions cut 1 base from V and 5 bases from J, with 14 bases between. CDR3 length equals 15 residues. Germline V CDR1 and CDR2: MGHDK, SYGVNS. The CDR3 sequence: CASSESAGSGETQYF. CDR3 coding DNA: TGTGCCAGCAGTGAATCCGCAGGGTCAGGGGAGACCCAGTACTTC. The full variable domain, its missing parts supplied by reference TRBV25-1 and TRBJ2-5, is EADIYQTPRYLVIGTGKKITLECSQTMGHDKMYWYQQDPGMELHLIHYSYGVNSTEKGDLSSESTVSRIRTEHFPLTLESARPSHTSQYLCASSESAGSGETQYFGPGTRLLVL.

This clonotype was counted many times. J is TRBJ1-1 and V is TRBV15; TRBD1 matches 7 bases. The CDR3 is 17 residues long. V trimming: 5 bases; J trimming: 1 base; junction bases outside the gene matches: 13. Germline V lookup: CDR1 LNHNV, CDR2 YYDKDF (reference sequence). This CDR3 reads CATSRDSGRQPNTEAFF. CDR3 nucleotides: TGTGCCACCAGCCGGGACAGTGGTCGCCAGCCGAACACTGAAGCTTTCTTT.

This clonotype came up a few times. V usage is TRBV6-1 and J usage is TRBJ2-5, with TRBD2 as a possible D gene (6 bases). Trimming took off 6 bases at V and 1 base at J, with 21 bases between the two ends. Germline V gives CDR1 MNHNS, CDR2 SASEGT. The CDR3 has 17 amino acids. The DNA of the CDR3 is TGTGCCAGCAGGCCTGGGCGGGGCGGCTGGAGCCAAGAGACCCAGTACTTC. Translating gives CASRPGRGGWSQETQYF.